Reported below is one T cell receptor beta chain. This CDR3 spans 15 amino acids. V lost 2 bases and J 7 bases, leaving 16 bases between the germline ends. Germline V gene sequence: CDR1 SGHRS, CDR2 YFSETQ. PCR or immunohistochemistry showed mismatch repair deficiency in every enrolled patient. These data are taken from a study of PD-1 blockade in mismatch repair-deficient tumors. Across the whole study: All were previously treated, progressing patients with 12 mismatch repair-deficient cancer types.

Method: immunoSEQ multiplex PCR; TCRdb's copy keeps in-frame clones and lacks some. The table lists approximately 100,000 clones, 70% to 85% of them singletons, with about 6.3% in the top ten. The material was peripheral blood, obtained approximately 8 months after starting pembrolizumab. The chain employs TRBV5-1 and TRBJ2-1, with D perhaps TRBD2 (5 bases). This TCR was sampled from an adult with mismatch repair-deficient cancer. The CDR3 protein is CASSLEGLQRNEQFF. The CDR3 nucleotides read TGCGCCAGCAGCTTAGAGGGATTGCAGCGGAATGAGCAGTTCTTC.